This TCR beta chain was retrieved from a study of cytotoxic CD8 clonotypes in ibrutinib-treated CLL. Study overall: Responses comprised 24 partial and 2 complete; at median approximately six years, approximately 15 remained remitted and approximately twelve progressed. Mean yields were almost 260,000 productive templates and 85,000 to 95,000 productive rearrangements per sample.

Germline assignment: CDR1 SGHTA and CDR2 FQGNSA. J gave up 3 bases and V 5 bases, and 1 base lay outside the gene matches. CDR3 length: 14 residues. A word on this clone: Its specificity is unknown.

The assay was immunoSEQ multiplex PCR, and TCRdb's table has in-frame clones only and misses some. The sample consists of about 330,000 clones, around 66% of them appearing once. Findings and caveats of the study: Public clonotypes showed up rarely, and on treatment they shrank or held steady. Clonality correlated strongly with circulating CD8+ T cells and exceeded age-matched healthy donors at baseline.

This material consisted of PBMCs, taken after 36 months of ibrutinib treatment. This receptor was identified in a human donor with chronic lymphocytic leukemia. The chain employs TRBV7-2 and TRBJ2-7; 13 bases are a match to TRBD2. The CDR3 is CASSRLAGGYEQYF. DNA of the CDR3: TGTGCCAGCAGCCGACTAGCGGGGGGCTACGAGCAGTACTTC.